This T cell receptor (beta chain) was identified in a study of T cell repertoires in cytomegalovirus infection. Study details: HLA-B-restricted CMV epitopes that are well studied, plus recently identified HLA-C-restricted ones, were used by the study. It can be stated that public TCR beta signatures indicated CMV infection as well as a matching HLA type. Points from the study as a whole: Ex vivo, HLA-C-restricted CMV-specific TCR beta clonotypes prevailed over the rest of the response.

On this clonotype itself: Its antigen is unidentified.

TCRdb analysed the reads with MiXCR anew, one entry per CDR3 protein. The sample has 100,000 or so distinct CDR3 sequences; roughly 39% are singletons. The CDR3 consists of 15 residues. V lost 8 bases and J 7 bases, leaving 20 bases between the germline ends. CDR1 MNHEY and CDR2 SVGAGI come from the germline V gene. The chain is built from TRBV6-5 and TRBJ2-2, with a weak D call TRBD1 (6 bases). Here the sequenced sample was CD8+ T cells from cultured PBMCs, taken from culture after CMV antigen stimulation. The sequence derives from a human donor in good health (CMV status not recorded). Some clones in this sample may be carry-over from other donors' samples. The chain's CDR3 is CASLRTKTGHGELFF. CDR3 bases: TGTGCCAGCTTAAGGACCAAGACAGGCCACGGGGAGCTGTTTTTT.